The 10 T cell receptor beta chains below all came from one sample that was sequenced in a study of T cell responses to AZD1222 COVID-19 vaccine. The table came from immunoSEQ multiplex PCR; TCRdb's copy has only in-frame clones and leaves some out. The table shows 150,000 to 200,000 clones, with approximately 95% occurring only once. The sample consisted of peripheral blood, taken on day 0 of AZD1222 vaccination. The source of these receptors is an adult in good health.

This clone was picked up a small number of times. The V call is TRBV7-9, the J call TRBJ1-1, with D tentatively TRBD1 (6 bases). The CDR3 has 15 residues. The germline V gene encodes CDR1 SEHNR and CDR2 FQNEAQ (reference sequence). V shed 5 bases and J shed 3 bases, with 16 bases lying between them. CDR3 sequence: CASSARGPEDTEAFF. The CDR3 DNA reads TGTGCCAGCAGCGCCCGGGGGCCGGAGGACACTGAAGCTTTCTTT.

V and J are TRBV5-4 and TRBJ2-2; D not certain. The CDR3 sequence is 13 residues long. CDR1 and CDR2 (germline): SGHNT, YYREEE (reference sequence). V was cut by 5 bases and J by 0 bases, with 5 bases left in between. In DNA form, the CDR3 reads TGTGCCAGCAGGATAGCGAACACCGGGGAGCTGTTTTTT. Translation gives CASRIANTGELFF.

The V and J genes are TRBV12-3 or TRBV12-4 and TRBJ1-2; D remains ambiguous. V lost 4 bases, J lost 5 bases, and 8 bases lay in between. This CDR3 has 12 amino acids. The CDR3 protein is CASSSGPYGYTF. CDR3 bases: TGTGCCAGCAGTTCTGGACCGTATGGCTACACCTTC.

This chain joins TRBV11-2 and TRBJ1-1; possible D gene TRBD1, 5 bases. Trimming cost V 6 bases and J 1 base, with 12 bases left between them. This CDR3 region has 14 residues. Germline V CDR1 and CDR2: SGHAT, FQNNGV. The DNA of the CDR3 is TGTGCCAGCAGGCGGGGGGGATGGAACACTGAAGCTTTCTTT. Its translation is CASRRGGWNTEAFF.

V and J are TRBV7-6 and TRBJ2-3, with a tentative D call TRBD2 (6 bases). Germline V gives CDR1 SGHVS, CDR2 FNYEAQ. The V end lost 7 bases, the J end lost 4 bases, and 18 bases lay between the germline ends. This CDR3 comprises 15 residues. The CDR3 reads CASTSGLGEADTQYF. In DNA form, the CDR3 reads TGTGCCAGCACCTCGGGCCTGGGGGAGGCAGATACGCAGTATTTT.

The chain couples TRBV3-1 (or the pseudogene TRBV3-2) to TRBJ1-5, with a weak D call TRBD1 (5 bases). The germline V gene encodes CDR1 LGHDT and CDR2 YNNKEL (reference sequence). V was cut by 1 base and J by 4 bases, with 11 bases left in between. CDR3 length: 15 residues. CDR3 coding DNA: TGTGCCAGCAGCCAAGCGGGCGGGGGAAATCAGCCCCAGCATTTT. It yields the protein CASSQAGGGNQPQHF.

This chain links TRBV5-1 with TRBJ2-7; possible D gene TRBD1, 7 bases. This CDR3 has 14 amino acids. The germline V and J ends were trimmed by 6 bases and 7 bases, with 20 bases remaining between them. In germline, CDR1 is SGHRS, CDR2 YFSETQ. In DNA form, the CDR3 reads TGCGCCAGCACGCTATTTGACAGGGCGGGAGAGCAGTACTTC. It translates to CASTLFDRAGEQYF.

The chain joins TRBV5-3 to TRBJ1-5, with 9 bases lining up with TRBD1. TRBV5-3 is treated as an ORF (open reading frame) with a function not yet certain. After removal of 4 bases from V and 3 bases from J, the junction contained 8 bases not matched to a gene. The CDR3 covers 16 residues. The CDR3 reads CARSPGQGEFNQPQHF. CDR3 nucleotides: TGTGCCAGAAGCCCGGGACAGGGTGAGTTCAATCAGCCCCAGCATTTT.

DNA for the CDR3: TGTGCCAGCAGCTTAGACAGGGGGGAAAATTCACCCCTCCACTTT. Translated, it gives CASSLDRGENSPLHF. The genes are TRBV5-8 and TRBJ1-6, with 9 positions matching TRBD1. Germline-derived CDR1 and CDR2 are SGHTS and YDEGEE. Germline trimming cut 2 bases from V and 7 bases from J; bases unmatched to any gene: 4. CDR3 length: 15 residues. Full variable domain (outside the CDR3, taken from reference TRBV5-8 and TRBJ1-6): EAGVTQSPTHLIKTRGQQATLRCSPISGHTSVYWYQQALGLGLQFLLWYDEGEERNRGNFPPRFSGRQFPNYSSELNVNALELEDSALYLCASSLDRGENSPLHFGNGTRLTVT.

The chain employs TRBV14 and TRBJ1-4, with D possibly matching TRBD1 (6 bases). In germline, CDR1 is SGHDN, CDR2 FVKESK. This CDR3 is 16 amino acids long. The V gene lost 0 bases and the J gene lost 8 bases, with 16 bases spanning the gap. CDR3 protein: CASSQERNRVREKLFF. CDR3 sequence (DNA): TGTGCCAGCAGCCAAGAAAGGAACAGGGTGCGAGAAAAACTGTTTTTT. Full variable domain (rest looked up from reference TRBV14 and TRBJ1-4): EAGVTQFPSHSVIEKGQTVTLRCDPISGHDNLYWYRRVMGKEIKFLLHFVKESKQDESGMPNNRFLAERTGGTYSTLKVQPAELEDSGVYFCASSQERNRVREKLFFGSGTQLSVL.